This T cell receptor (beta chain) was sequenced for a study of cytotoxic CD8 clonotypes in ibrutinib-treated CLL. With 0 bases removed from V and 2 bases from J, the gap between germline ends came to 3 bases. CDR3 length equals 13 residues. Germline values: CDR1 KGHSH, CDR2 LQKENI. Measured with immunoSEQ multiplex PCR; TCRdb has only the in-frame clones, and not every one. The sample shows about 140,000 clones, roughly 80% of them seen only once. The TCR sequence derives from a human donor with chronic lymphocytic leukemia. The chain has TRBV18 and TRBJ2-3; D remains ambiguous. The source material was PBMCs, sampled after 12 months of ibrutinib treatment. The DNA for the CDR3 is TGTGCCAGCTCACCACCGACCACAGATACGCAGTATTTT. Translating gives CASSPPTTDTQYF.